The entry that follows covers one T cell receptor (beta chain) sequence. Trimming pared 2 bases from V and 1 base from J, leaving 10 bases between. This CDR3 spans 15 amino acids. CDR1 and CDR2 (germline): SNHLY, FYNNEI. Authors' data handling: Reference gene primer amplification in the assay estimated nucleated cell counts. TCRdb keeps only in-frame clones here, not all; method: immunoSEQ multiplex PCR. V and J calls and clone size are copied from that table; D and trimming were computed from the DNA. The table lists over 12,000 clones, roughly 87% of them singletons, with roughly 5.4% in the top ten. These data come from a study of blood T cell repertoires in COVID-19. Looking at the study overall: Acute and convalescent COVID-19 specimens originated in the United States, Italy and Spain. T cells, B-cell-depleted T cells, or PBMCs supplied cDNA or gDNA.

Sequencing used peripheral blood. The rearrangement uses TRBV2 and TRBJ2-3, with D perhaps TRBD1 (5 bases). This receptor was identified in a human donor in a cohort sampled during active COVID-19. CDR3 nucleotides: TGTGCCAGCAGTGAACCAGGGCTGGGCACAGATACGCAGTATTTT. This encodes CASSEPGLGTDTQYF.